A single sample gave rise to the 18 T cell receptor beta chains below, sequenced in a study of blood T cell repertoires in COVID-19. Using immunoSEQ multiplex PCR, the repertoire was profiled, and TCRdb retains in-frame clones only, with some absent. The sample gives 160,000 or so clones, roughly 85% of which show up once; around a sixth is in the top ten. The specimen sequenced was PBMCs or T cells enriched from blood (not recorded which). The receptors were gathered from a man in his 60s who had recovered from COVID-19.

The CDR3 nucleotides are TGTGCCAGCAGCTTAGTAGGAAGCGGGGGGGCTCTAGACGAGCAGTACTTC. The encoded protein is CASSLVGSGGALDEQYF. V usage is TRBV11-2 and J usage is TRBJ2-7; 10 bases agree with TRBD2. The CDR3 runs 17 residues. From germline, CDR1 is SGHAT and CDR2 FQNNGV. V lost 1 base and J lost 5; bases outside the gene matches: 11.

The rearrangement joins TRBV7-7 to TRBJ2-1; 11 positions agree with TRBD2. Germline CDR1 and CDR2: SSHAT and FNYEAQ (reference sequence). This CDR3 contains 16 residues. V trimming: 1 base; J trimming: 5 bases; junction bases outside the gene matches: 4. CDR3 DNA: TGTGCCAGCAGCTTAGGGGTAGCGGGGGGGCACAATGAGCAGTTCTTC. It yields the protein CASSLGVAGGHNEQFF.

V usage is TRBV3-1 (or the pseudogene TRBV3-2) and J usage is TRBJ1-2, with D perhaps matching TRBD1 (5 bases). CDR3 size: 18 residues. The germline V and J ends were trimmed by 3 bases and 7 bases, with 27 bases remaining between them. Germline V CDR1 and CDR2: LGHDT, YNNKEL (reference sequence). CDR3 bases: TGTGCCAGCAGCCATCGCCAGTTAACTGGTGATGGGGCAACTGGCTACACCTTC. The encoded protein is CASSHRQLTGDGATGYTF.

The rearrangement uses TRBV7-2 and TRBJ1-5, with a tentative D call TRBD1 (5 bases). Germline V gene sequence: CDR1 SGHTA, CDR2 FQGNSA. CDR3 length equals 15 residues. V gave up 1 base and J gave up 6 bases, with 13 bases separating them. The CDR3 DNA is TGTGCCAGCAGCTTAGAGCCAGGGAGGAGTCAGCCCCAGCATTTT. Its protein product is CASSLEPGRSQPQHF.

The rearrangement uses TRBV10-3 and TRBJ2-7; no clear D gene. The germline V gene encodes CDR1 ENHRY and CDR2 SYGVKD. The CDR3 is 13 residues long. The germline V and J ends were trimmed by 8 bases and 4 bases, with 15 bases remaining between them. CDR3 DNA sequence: TGTGCCATCTCCCGCCTAGGTCAGTACGAGCAGTACTTC. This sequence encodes CAISRLGQYEQYF.

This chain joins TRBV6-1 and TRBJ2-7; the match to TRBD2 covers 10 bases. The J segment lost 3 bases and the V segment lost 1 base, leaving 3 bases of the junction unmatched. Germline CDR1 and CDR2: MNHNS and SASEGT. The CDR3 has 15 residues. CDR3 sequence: CASSEVASGSYEQYF. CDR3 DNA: TGTGCCAGCAGTGAAGTTGCTAGCGGGAGCTACGAGCAGTACTTC.

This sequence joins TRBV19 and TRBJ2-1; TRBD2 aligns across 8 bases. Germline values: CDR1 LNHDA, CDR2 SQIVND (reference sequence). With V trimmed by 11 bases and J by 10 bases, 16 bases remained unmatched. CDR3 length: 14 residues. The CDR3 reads CASTSGIFPGEQFF. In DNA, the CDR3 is TGTGCCTCAACTAGCGGTATATTCCCGGGGGAGCAGTTCTTC.

Here the CDR3 DNA reads TGTGCCAGCAGCTTTTCAGGGCGAGTGGACACCGGGGAGCTGTTTTTT. Its protein is CASSFSGRVDTGELFF. The rearrangement uses TRBV7-8 and TRBJ2-2, with TRBD1 as a possible D gene (5 bases). The CDR3 has 16 residues. CDR1 is SGHVS, CDR2 FQNEAQ, per germline. V lost 3 bases and J lost 3, with 14 bases in between.

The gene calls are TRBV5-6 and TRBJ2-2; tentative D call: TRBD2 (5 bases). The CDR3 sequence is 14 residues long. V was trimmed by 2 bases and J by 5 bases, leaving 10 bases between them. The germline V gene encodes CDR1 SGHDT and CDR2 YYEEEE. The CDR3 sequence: CASSLRLNTGELFF. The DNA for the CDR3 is TGTGCCAGCAGCTTAAGACTAAATACCGGGGAGCTGTTTTTT.

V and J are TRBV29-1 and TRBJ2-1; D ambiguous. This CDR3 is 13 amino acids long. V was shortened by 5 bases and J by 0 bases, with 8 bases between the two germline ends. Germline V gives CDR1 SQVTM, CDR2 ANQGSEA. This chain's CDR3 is CSVHHSSYNEQFF. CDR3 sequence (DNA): TGCAGCGTTCATCACAGCTCCTACAATGAGCAGTTCTTC.

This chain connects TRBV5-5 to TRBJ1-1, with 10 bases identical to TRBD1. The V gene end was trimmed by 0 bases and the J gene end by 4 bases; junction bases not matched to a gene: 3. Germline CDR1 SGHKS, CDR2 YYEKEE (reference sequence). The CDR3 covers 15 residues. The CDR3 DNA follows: TGTGCCAGCAGCTTGGTGGGGACAGGGGCCACTGAAGCTTTCTTT. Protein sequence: CASSLVGTGATEAFF.

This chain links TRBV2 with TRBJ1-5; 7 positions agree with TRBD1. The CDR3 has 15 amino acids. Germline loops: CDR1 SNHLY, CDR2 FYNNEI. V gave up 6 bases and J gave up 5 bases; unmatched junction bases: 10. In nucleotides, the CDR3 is TGTGCCAGCAGCCCGACGGACAGGTTTGATCAGCCCCAGCATTTT. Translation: CASSPTDRFDQPQHF.

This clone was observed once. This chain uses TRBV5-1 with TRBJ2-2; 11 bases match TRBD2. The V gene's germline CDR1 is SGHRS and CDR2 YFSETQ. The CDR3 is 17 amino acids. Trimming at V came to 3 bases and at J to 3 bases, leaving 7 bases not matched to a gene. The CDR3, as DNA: TGCGCCAGCAGCTGGAAGGGACTAGCGGCTGACACCGGGGAGCTGTTTTTT. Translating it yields CASSWKGLAADTGELFF.

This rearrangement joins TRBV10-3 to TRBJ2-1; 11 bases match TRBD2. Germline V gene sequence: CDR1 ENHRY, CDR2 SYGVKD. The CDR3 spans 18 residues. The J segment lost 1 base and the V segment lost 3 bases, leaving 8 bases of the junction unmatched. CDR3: CAISDSSGRSPSYNEQFF. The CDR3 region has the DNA TGTGCCATCAGTGACTCTAGCGGGAGGTCCCCATCCTACAATGAGCAGTTCTTC.

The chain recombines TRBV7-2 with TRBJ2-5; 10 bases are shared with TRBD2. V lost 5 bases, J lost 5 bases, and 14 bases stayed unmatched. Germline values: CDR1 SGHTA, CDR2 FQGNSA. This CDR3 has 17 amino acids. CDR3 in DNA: TGTGCCAGCAGCCCCTGGACTAGCGGATTCCTTGGGGAGACCCAGTACTTC. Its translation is CASSPWTSGFLGETQYF.

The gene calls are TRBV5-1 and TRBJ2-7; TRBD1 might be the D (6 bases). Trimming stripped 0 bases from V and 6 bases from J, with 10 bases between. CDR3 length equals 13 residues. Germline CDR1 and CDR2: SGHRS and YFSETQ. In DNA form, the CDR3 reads TGCGCCAGCAGCTTGGGGGGGCTCGGCGAGCAGTACTTC. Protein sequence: CASSLGGLGEQYF. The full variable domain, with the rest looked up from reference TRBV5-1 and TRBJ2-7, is KAGVTQTPRYLIKTRGQQVTLSCSPISGHRSVSWYQQTPGQGLQFLFEYFSETQRNKGNFPGRFSGRQFSNSRSEMNVSTLELGDSALYLCASSLGGLGEQYFGPGTRLTVT.

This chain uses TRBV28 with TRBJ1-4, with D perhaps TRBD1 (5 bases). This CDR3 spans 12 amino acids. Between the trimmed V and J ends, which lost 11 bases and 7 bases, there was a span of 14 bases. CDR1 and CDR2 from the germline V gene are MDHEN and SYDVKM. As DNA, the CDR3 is TGTGCCTATAAGGGGCGAGGTGAAAAACTGTTTTTT. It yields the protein CAYKGRGEKLFF. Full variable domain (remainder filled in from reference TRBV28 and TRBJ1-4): DVKVTQSSRYLVKRTGEKVFLECVQDMDHENMFWYRQDPGLGLRLIYFSYDVKMKEKGDIPEGYSVSREKKERFSLILESASTNQTSMYLCAYKGRGEKLFFGSGTQLSVL.

In DNA, the CDR3 is TGCGCCAGCGGAGTCCGGACAGGCCCCTACGAGCAGTACTTC. Encoded protein: CASGVRTGPYEQYF. The chain carries TRBV4-1 and TRBJ2-7; the match to TRBD1 covers 7 bases. CDR1 is MGHRA and CDR2 is YSYEKL in the germline V gene. This CDR3 spans 14 amino acids. V dropped 8 bases and J dropped 2; count of bases not matched to a gene: 9.